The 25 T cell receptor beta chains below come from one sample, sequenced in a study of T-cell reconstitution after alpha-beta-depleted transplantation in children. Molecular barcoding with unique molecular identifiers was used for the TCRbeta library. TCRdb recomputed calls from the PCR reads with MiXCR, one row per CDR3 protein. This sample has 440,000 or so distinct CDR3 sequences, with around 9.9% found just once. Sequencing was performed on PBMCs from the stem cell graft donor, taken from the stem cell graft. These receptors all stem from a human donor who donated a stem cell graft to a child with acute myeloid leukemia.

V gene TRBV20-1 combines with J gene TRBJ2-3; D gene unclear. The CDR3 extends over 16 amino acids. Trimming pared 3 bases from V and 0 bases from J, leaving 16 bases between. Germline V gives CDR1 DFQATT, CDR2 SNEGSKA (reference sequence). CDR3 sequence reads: CSASGVGRLSTDTQYF. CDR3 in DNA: TGCAGTGCTAGTGGGGTGGGCAGGCTAAGCACAGATACGCAGTATTTT.

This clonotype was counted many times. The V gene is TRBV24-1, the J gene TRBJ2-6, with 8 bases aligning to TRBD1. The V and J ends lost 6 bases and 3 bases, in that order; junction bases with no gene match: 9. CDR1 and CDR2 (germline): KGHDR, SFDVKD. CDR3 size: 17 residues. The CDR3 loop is CATSFRQGNSGANVLTF. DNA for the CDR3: TGTGCCACCAGTTTTCGACAGGGGAACAGTGGGGCCAACGTCCTGACTTTC.

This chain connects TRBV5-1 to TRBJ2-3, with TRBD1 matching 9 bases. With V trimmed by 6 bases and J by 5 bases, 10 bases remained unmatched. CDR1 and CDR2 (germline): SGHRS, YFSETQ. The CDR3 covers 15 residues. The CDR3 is CASTSGTGFVDTQYF. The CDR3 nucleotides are TGCGCCAGCACCTCCGGGACAGGGTTTGTAGATACGCAGTATTTT.

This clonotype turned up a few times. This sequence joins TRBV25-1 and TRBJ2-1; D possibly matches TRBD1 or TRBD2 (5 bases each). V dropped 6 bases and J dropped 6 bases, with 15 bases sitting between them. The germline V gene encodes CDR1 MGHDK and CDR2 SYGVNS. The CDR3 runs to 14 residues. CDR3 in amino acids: CASRRAGPGNEQFF. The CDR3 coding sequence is TGTGCCAGCAGGAGGGCAGGGCCTGGCAATGAGCAGTTCTTC. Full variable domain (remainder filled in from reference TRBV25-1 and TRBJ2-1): EADIYQTPRYLVIGTGKKITLECSQTMGHDKMYWYQQDPGMELHLIHYSYGVNSTEKGDLSSESTVSRIRTEHFPLTLESARPSHTSQYLCASRRAGPGNEQFFGPGTRLTVL.

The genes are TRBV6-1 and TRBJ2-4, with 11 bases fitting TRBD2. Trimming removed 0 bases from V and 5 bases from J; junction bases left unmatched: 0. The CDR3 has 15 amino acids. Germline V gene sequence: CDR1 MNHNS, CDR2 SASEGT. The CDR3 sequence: CASSEALAGENIQYF. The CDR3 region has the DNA TGTGCCAGCAGTGAAGCACTAGCGGGAGAAAACATTCAGTACTTC.

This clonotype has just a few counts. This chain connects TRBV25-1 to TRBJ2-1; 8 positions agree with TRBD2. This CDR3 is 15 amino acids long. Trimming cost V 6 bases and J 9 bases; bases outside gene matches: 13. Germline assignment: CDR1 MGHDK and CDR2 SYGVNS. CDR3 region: CASSPGLGGNGEQFF. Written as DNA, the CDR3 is TGTGCCAGCAGCCCGGGACTAGGGGGGAATGGTGAGCAGTTCTTC.

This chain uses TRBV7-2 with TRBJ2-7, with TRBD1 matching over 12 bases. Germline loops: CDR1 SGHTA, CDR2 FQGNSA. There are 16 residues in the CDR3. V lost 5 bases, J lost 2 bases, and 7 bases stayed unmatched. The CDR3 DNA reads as TGTGCCAGCAGCGCGGGGACAGGGGGCTCTGCCTACGAGCAGTACTTC. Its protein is CASSAGTGGSAYEQYF.

The DNA for the CDR3 is TGTGCCTGGACTCCGGACCTGAGGGATCAGCCCCAGCATTTT. It encodes CAWTPDLRDQPQHF. The rearrangement joins TRBV30 to TRBJ1-5; no firm D call. Trimming took 4 bases from V and 5 from J, leaving 15 bases between them. Germline V gives CDR1 GTSNPN, CDR2 SVGIG (reference sequence). The CDR3 totals 14 residues.

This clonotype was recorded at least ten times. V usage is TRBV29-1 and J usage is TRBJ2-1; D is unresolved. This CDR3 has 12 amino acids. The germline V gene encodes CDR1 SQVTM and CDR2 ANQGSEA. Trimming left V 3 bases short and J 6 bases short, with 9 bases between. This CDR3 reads CSVDSSGNEQFF. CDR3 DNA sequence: TGCAGCGTTGATAGTTCGGGCAATGAGCAGTTCTTC.

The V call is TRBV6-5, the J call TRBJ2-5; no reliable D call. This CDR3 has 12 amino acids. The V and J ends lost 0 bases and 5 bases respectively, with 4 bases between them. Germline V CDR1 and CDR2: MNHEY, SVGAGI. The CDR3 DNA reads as TGTGCCAGCAGTTACTCACCGGAGACCCAGTACTTC. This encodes CASSYSPETQYF.

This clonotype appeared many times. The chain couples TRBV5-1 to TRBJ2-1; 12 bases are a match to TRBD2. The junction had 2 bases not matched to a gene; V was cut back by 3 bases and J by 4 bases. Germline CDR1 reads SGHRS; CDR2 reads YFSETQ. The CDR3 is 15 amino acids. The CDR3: CASSSTSGSYNEQFF. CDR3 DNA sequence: TGCGCCAGCAGCTCGACTAGCGGGAGTTACAATGAGCAGTTCTTC.

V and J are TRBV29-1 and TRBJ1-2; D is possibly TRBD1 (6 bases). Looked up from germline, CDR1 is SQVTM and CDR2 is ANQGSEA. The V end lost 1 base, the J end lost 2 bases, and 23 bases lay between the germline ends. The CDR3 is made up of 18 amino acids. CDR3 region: CSVEGYGSPGEVNYGYTF. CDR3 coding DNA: TGCAGCGTTGAAGGCTACGGGTCTCCAGGGGAAGTCAACTATGGCTACACCTTC. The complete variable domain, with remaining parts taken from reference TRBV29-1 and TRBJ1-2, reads SAVISQKPSRDICQRGTSLTIQCQVDSQVTMMFWYRQQPGQSLTLIATANQGSEATYESGFVIDKFPISRPNLTFSTLTVSNMSPEDSSIYLCSVEGYGSPGEVNYGYTFGSGTRLTVV.

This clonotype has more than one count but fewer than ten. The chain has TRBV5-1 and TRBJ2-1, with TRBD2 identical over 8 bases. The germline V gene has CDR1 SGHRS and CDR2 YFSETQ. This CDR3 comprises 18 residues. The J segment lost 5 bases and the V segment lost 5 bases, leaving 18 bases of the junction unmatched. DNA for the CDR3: TGCGCCAGCAGAGGACTTGGCTTCAGCGGGAGAAGCAACAATGAGCAGTTCTTC. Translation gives CASRGLGFSGRSNNEQFF. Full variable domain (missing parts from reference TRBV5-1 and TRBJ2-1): KAGVTQTPRYLIKTRGQQVTLSCSPISGHRSVSWYQQTPGQGLQFLFEYFSETQRNKGNFPGRFSGRQFSNSRSEMNVSTLELGDSALYLCASRGLGFSGRSNNEQFFGPGTRLTVL.

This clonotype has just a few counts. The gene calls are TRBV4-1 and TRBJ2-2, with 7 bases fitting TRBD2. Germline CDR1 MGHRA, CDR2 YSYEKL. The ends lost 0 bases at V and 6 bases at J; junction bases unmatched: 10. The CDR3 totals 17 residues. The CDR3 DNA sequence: TGCGCCAGCAGCCAAGAATTCCAGGGCGGGAGTTCCGGGGAGCTGTTTTTT. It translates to CASSQEFQGGSSGELFF.

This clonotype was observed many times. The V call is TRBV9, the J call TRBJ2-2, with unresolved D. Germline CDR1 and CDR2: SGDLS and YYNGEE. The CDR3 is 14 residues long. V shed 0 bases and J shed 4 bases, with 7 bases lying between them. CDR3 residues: CASSVGWGTGELFF. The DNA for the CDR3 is TGTGCCAGCAGCGTAGGCTGGGGCACCGGGGAGCTGTTTTTT.

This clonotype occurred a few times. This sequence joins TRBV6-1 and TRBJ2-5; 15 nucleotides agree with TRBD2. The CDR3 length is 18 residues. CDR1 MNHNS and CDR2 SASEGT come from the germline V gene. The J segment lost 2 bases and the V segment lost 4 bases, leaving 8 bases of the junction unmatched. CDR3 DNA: TGTGCCAGCAGTGCGTGGACTAGCGGGGGGGCCGAACAAGAGACCCAGTACTTC. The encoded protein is CASSAWTSGGAEQETQYF.

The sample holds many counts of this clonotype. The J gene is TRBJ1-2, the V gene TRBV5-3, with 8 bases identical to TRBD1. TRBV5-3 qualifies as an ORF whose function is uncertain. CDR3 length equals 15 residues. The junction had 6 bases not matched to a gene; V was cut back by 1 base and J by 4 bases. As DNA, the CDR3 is TGTGCCAGAAGCTTGCCGACAGGGGTCTTCTATGGCTACACCTTC. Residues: CARSLPTGVFYGYTF.

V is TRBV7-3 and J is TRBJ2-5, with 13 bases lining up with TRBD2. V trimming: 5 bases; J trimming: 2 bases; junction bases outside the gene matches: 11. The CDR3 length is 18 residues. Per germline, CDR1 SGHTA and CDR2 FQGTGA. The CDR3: CASSHARLAGGLQETQYF. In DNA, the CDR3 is TGTGCCAGCAGCCACGCCCGACTAGCGGGGGGCCTACAAGAGACCCAGTACTTC.

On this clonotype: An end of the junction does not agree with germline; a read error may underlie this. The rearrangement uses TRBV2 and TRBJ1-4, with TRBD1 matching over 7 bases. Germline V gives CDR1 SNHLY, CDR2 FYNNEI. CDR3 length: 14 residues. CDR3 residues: CASREDRAREKLFF. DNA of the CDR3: TGTGCCAGCAGGGAAGACAGGGCTCGTGAAAAACTGTTTTTT.

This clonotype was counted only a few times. The CDR3 coding sequence is TGTGCCAGCAGTTTCGGGGCAGGGATTCAAGAGACCCAGTACTTC. It specifies CASSFGAGIQETQYF. This chain links TRBV12-3 or TRBV12-4 with TRBJ2-5; D may correspond to TRBD1 or TRBD2 (5 bases each). The CDR3 contains 15 residues. Trimming stripped 3 bases from V and 2 bases from J, with 13 bases between.

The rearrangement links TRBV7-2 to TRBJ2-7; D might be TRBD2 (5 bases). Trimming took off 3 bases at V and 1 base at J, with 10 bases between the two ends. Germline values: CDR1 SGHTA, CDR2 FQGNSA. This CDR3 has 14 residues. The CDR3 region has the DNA TGTGCCAGCAGCTTCTCTAGCAGATCCTACGAGCAGTACTTC. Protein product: CASSFSSRSYEQYF. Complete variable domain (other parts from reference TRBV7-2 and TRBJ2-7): GAGVSQSPSNKVTEKGKDVELRCDPISGHTALYWYRQSLGQGLEFLIYFQGNSAPDKSGLPSDRFSAERTGGSVSTLTIQRTQQEDSAVYLCASSFSSRSYEQYFGPGTRLTVT.

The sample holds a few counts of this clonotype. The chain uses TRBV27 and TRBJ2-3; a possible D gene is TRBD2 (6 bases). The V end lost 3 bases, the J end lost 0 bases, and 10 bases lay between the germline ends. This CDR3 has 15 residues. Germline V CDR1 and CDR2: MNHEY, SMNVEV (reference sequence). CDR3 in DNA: TGTGCCAGCAGTTTGGCTAGCGTTAGCACAGATACGCAGTATTTT. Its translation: CASSLASVSTDTQYF.

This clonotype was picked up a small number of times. The CDR3 DNA reads TGTGCCAGCATCACCCTTTCCGGGGAGCTGTTTTTT. Protein sequence: CASITLSGELFF. The J gene is TRBJ2-2, the V gene TRBV12-3 or TRBV12-4, with D uncertain. The V gene lost 7 bases and the J gene lost 6 bases, with 9 bases spanning the gap. This CDR3 spans 12 amino acids.

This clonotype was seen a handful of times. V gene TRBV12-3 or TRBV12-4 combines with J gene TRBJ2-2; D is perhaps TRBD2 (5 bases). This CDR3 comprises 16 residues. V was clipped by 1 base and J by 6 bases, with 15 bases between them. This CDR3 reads CASSLVAPGGPGELFF. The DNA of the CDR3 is TGTGCCAGCAGTTTAGTAGCGCCAGGAGGTCCCGGGGAGCTGTTTTTT.

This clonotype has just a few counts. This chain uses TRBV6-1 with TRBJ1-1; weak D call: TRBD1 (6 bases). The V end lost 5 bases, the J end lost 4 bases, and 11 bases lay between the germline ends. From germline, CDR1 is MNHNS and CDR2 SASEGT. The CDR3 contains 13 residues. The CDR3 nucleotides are TGTGCCAGCAGTCAGGGGTTGGGCACTGAAGCTTTCTTT. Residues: CASSQGLGTEAFF.